This T cell receptor (beta chain) derives from a study of T cells in Graves' hyperthyroidism and ophthalmopathy. RNA transcripts served as the template for amplifying TCR beta CDR3 regions. A set of HTBI primers served as the primers for a first-round RT-PCR of the TCR CDR3. TCRdb independently ran MiXCR on the multiplex PCR reads; one entry per CDR3 protein. The table includes over 300,000 distinct CDR3 sequences, roughly 13% detected once. Uncontrolled infection, other autoimmune disease, pregnancy or lactation barred patients from enrollment. V lost 6 bases to trimming and J lost 4 bases, with 12 bases between them. The CDR3 loop spans 14 amino acids. Germline V lookup: CDR1 SNHLY, CDR2 FYNNEI.

The source of this sequence is a woman in her 40s with Graves' ophthalmopathy. The chain recombines TRBV2 with TRBJ2-2; a weak D match, TRBD2 (5 bases). Sequenced: blood. CDR3 loop: CASREGIGTGELFF. CDR3 nucleotides: TGTGCCAGCAGAGAGGGCATCGGCACCGGGGAGCTGTTTTTT.